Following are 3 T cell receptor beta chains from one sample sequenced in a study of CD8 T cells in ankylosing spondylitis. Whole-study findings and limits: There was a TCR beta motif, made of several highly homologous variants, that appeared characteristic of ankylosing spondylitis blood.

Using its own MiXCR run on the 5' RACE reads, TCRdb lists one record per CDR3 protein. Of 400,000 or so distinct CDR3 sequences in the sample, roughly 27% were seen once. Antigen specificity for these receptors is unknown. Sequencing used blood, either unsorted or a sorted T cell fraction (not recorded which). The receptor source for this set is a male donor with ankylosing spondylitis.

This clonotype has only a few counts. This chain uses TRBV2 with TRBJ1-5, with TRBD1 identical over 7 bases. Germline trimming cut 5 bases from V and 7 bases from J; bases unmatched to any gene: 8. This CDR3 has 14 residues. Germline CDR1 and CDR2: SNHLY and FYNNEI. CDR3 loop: CASSYDRDGQPQHF. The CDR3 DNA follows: TGTGCCAGCAGTTACGACAGGGATGGACAGCCCCAGCATTTT.

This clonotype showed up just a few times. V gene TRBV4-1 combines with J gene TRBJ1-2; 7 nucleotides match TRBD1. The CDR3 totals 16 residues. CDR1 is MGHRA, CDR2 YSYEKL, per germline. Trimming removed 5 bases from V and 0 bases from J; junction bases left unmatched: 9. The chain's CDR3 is CASSLAGTVANYGYTF. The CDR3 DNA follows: TGCGCCAGCAGCTTAGCCGGGACAGTAGCTAACTATGGCTACACCTTC.

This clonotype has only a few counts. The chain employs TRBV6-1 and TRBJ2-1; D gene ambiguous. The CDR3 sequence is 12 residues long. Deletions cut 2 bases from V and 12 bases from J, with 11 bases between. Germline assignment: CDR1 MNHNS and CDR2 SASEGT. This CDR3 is CASSEPQSRQFF. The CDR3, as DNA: TGTGCCAGCAGTGAACCCCAGAGTAGGCAGTTCTTC.